This T cell receptor (beta chain) was documented in a study of CD8+CD57+ T cells in acquired aplastic anemia (dated by TCRdb to 2017 to 2018). Study-level background: On average, sorted CD4+ and CD8+ cells yielded 2.5 to 3.5 ug of extracted DNA, with a range of roughly 0.17 to 27.4 ug. CD8+CD57+ expansion was defined as frequency above the mean frequency observed in healthy subjects. Summary of the overall study and its limitations: Fewer than 30 CD8+ CDR3 sequences were found in both patients and controls but appeared to be highly expressed in patients and within the immunodominant clones of the patients. CD8+ Simpson's diversity did not differ significantly between patients and healthy controls (P=0.060).

TCR beta VDJ combination and CDR3 sequence profiling used genomic DNA as the template. An Illumina HiSeq 2000 was used for TCR repertoire sequencing. The paper's data handling went like this. TRBV/TRBJ rearrangement plots, CDR3 size and DJ length profiles, and Simpson's diversity index were used to assess repertoires. Whichever DNA sequence was most abundant in the deep sequencing data was defined as the immunodominant clone. CDR3 amino acid sequences were checked for sharing across subjects and were also compared against the VDJdb database and published repertoires. The raw public data were reprocessed by TCRdb itself: fastp quality trimming at Q25, MiXCR clonotype calling, in-frame beta chains only. Identical CDR3 protein sequences are pooled into one entry, listed with their most common genes and DNA. The V and J calls and clone size are TCRdb's, not the authors'. Here the sample has tens of thousands of distinct CDR3 sequences; about 70% occur a single time. Roughly 80% of the sample is in the top ten clones.

The CDR3 runs 13 amino acids, cysteine and phenylalanine included. The kept DNA is CDR3 alone, 39 bases in frame from the first base. The junction shows trimming of 6 bases on V and 5 bases on J, plus 10 bases between the germline ends. Reading the germline V gene (reference sequence) gives CDR1 LNHDA and CDR2 SQIVND. Patients chosen for sequencing had shown expansion of CD8+CD57+ cells by flow cytometry. All patients had severe acquired aplastic anemia diagnosed by International Study of Aplastic Anemia and Agranulocytosis and Camitta criteria. No patient had received any therapy when blood was sampled. TCR repertoires of sorted CD4+ and CD8+ blood T cells from severe aplastic anemia patients and healthy subjects were deep-sequenced in the study. Patients were enrolled in the USA under clinicaltrials.gov protocols 00001620, 01623167, 00001397, 00071045, 00081523 and 00961064. Ficoll-Paque density gradient centrifugation was used to isolate peripheral blood mononuclear cells. CD4+ and CD8+ T cells were sorted by FACS or magnetic beads before DNA extraction.

About this clonotype itself: What this receptor recognizes is not known. Base qualities are missing; no much larger clone stands one base away.

The receptor was derived from a human donor with aplastic anemia. Sequences were obtained from sorted CD4+, CD8+, or CD8+CD57+ T cells (not recorded which) from PBMCs. The rearranged chain carries TRBV19 and TRBJ1-4; the D gene is not confidently resolved. The CDR3 loop reads CASRGRQNEKLFF. The bases are TGTGCCAGTAGAGGCAGGCAGAATGAAAAACTGTTTTTT.